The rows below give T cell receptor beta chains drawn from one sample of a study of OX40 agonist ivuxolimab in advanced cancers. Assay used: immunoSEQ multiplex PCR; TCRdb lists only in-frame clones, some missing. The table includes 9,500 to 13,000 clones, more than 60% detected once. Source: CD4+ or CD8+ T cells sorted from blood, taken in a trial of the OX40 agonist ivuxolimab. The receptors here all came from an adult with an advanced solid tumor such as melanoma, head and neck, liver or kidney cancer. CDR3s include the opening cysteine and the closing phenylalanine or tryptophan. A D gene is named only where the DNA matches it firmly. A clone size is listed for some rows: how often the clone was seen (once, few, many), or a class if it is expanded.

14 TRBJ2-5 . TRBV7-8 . CASSPSTPQETQYF TGTGCCAGCAGCCCCTCTACTCCACAAGAGACCCAGTACTTC
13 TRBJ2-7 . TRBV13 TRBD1 CASSLPTGYEQYF TGTGCCAGCAGCTTACCGACAGGGTACGAGCAGTACTTC
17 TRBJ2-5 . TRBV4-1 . CASSQERATRRRETQYF TGCGCCAGCAGCCAAGAGAGGGCGACTCGGAGAAGGGAGACCCAGTACTTC
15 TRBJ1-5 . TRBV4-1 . CASSQGGNPNQPQHF TGCGCCAGCAGCCAAGGCGGCAACCCAAATCAGCCCCAGCATTTT
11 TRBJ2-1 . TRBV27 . CASTMSDEQFF TGTGCCAGCACCATGTCGGATGAGCAGTTCTTC
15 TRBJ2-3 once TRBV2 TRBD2 CASSDWTSGEGTQYF TGTGCCAGCAGCGATTGGACTAGCGGTGAGGGTACGCAGTATTTT
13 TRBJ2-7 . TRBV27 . CASSLGSTYEQYF TGTGCCAGCAGTTTGGGCAGTACCTACGAGCAGTACTTC
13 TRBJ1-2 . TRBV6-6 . CASSYNRVYGYTF TGTGCCAGCAGTTACAACAGGGTGTATGGCTACACCTTC
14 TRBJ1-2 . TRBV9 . CASSVGGGMSGYTF TGTGCCAGCAGCGTAGGTGGGGGGATGAGTGGCTACACCTTC
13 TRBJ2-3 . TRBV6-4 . CASSDSPSMAQYF TGTGCCAGCAGTGACTCCCCTAGCATGGCGCAGTATTTT
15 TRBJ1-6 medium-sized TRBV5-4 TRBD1 CASSLEGAQNSPLHF TGTGCCAGCAGCTTGGAGGGGGCGCAGAATTCACCCCTCCACTTT
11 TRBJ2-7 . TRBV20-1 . CSASWSGEQYF TGCAGTGCTAGCTGGAGTGGCGAGCAGTACTTC
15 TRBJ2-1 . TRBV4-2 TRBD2 CASSLTGGGNNEQFF TGTGCCAGCAGCCTTACGGGCGGGGGGAACAATGAGCAGTTCTTC
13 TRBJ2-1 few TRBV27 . CASSLRLANEQFF TGTGCCAGCAGTTTAAGGCTAGCGAATGAGCAGTTCTTC
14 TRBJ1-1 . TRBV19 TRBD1 CASSMGQGGTEAFF TGTGCCAGTAGTATGGGACAGGGGGGCACTGAAGCTTTCTTT
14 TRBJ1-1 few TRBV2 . CASRGGLGGTEAFF TGTGCCAGCAGAGGAGGACTCGGGGGCACTGAAGCTTTCTTT
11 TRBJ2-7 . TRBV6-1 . CASSAGYEQYF TGTGCCAGCAGTGCGGGTTACGAGCAGTACTTC
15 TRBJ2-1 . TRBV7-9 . CASSSQSGPYNEQFF TGTGCCAGCAGCTCACAGAGCGGGCCTTACAATGAGCAGTTCTTC
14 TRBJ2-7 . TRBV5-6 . CASFLTPGSHEQYF TGTGCCAGCTTTTTAACCCCAGGGTCCCACGAGCAGTACTTC
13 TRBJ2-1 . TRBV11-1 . CASSQTSTFEQFF TGTGCCAGCAGCCAGACTAGTACATTTGAGCAGTTCTTC
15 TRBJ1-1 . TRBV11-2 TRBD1 CASSLRQGLNTEAFF TGTGCCAGCAGCTTGAGACAGGGCCTGAACACTGAAGCTTTCTTT
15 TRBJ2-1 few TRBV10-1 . CASSERVGSYNEQFF TGCGCCAGCAGTGAGAGGGTGGGGTCCTACAATGAGCAGTTCTTC
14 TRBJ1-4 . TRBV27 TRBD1 CASSLTGGWEKLFF TGTGCCAGCAGTTTAACAGGGGGCTGGGAAAAACTGTTTTTT
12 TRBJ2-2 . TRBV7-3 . CASSPGGGELFF TGTGCCAGCAGCCCTGGGGGCGGGGAGCTGTTTTTT
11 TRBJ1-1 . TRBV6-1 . CASSDHTEAFF TGTGCCAGCAGTGATCACACTGAAGCTTTCTTT
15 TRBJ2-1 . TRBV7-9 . CASSPPAGDRGEQFF TGTGCCAGCAGCCCACCGGCAGGGGATAGGGGTGAGCAGTTCTTC
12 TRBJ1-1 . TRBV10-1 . CASSGPGGEAFF TGCGCCAGCAGTGGGCCCGGGGGTGAAGCTTTCTTT
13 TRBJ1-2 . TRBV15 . CATSGAANYGYTF TGTGCCACCAGCGGGGCGGCTAACTATGGCTACACCTTC
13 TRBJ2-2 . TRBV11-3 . CASSSRGARELFF TGTGCCAGCAGCTCCAGGGGAGCCAGGGAGCTGTTTTTT
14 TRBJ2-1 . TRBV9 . CASTGDSTDNEQFF TGTGCCAGCACCGGGGATTCAACTGACAATGAGCAGTTCTTC
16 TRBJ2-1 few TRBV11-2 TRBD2 CASSLAWASGIDEQFF TGTGCCAGCAGCCTCGCCTGGGCTAGCGGGATCGATGAGCAGTTCTTC
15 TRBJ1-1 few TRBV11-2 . CASSHREGLNTEAFF TGTGCCAGCAGCCATCGGGAGGGTTTGAACACTGAAGCTTTCTTT
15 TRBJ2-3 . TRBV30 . CAWSVGGSSTDTQYF TGTGCCTGGAGTGTTGGGGGTAGCAGCACAGATACGCAGTATTTT
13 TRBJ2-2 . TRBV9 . CASKGLNTGELFF TGTGCCAGCAAGGGACTCAACACCGGGGAGCTGTTTTTT
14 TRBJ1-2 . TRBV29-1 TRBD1 CSVEGQGRGYGYTF TGCAGCGTTGAGGGACAGGGACGAGGCTATGGCTACACCTTC
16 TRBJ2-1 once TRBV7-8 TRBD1 CASSSEAGTGTNEQFF TGTGCCAGCAGCTCGGAGGCCGGGACAGGGACCAATGAGCAGTTCTTC
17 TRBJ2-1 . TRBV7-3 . CASSLARGQANNCEQFF TGTGCCAGCAGCTTAGCTCGGGGGCAGGCTAACAATTGTGAGCAGTTCTTC
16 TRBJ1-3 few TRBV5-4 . CASSRLDSTPGNTIYF TGTGCCAGCAGTCGATTGGACAGCACCCCTGGAAACACCATATATTTT
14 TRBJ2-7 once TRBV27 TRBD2 CASSSGLAGYEQYF TGTGCCAGCAGTTCCGGACTAGCGGGCTACGAGCAGTACTTC
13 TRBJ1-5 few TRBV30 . CAWSEGSNQPQHF TGTGCCTGGAGTGAGGGCAGCAATCAGCCCCAGCATTTT
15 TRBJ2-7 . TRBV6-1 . CASSEAGVLYYEQYF TGTGCCAGCAGTGAAGCGGGAGTACTCTACTACGAGCAGTACTTC
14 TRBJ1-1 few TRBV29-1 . CSAKGQGVNTEAFF TGCAGCGCCAAAGGCCAGGGAGTAAACACTGAAGCTTTCTTT
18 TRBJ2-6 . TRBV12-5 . CASGLDSAGQSRANVLTF TGTGCTAGTGGTTTGGACTCTGCAGGACAAAGTCGGGCCAACGTCCTGACTTTC
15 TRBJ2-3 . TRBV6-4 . CASSDSITDTDTQYF TGTGCCAGCAGTGACTCGATTACAGACACAGATACGCAGTATTTT
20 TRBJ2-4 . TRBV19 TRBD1 CASSHLDREWVDGLKNIQYF TGTGCCAGTAGTCACTTGGACAGGGAGTGGGTTGATGGATTGAAAAACATTCAGTACTTC
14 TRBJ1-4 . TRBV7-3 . CASSFFWEDEKLFF TGTGCCAGCAGCTTTTTTTGGGAGGATGAAAAACTGTTTTTT